The entry below gives a single TCR beta chain sequence along with its context. The antigen remains undetermined. Germline CDR1 LGHDT, CDR2 YNNKEL (reference sequence). The CDR3 covers 18 residues. The data stem from a study of monozygotic twins with inflammatory bowel disease. TCRdb reanalyzed the 5' RACE reads and collapses them to one entry per CDR3 protein, without DNA. The sample includes about 210,000 distinct CDR3 sequences. Study-level points and caveats: The results supported no single strong signal or clonotype associated with IBD. Patients with IBD had less TCRbeta diversity (inverse Simpson) than their healthy co-twins.

V and J are TRBV3-1 and TRBJ1-4; with no DNA, the TCRdb D assignment of TRBD1 cannot be verified. This receptor was obtained from a human donor with ulcerative colitis or Crohn's disease, or a healthy co-twin of an affected twin (not recorded which). Sequenced sample: blood. The CDR3: CASSQDRDRDTTNEKLFF.